This T cell receptor beta chain was profiled in a study of a mutant IDH1 vaccine in newly diagnosed glioma. The overall study: Vaccination followed radiotherapy alone by 4-6 weeks, or accompanied temozolomide cycles. Sex distribution of treated patients was about 62% male and roughly 40% female; mean age was about 41 years. Whole-study findings and limits: Pseudoprogression seemed unlinked to shifts in top peripheral T cell clonotypes.

Profiling relied on immunoSEQ multiplex PCR, and the TCRdb table lists in-frame clones only, not all of them. This sample carries 110,000 or so clones, about 90% of them seen once, and the ten largest clones take 0.61%. The CDR3 is 14 residues long. The V and J ends lost 2 bases and 1 base, in that order; junction bases with no gene match: 1. Germline assignment: CDR1 SNHLY and CDR2 FYNNEI. A remark on this clone: Its target is not known.

The time point was: week 11, during vaccination. What each vaccine dose contained was 300 ug of mutant IDH1 20-mer peptide, accompanied by topical imiquimod. The sequence came from a woman aged 50 to 60 with glioma. Sequences were derived from PBMCs, sampled from a glioma patient whose treatment included an IDH1 peptide vaccine. The rearrangement links TRBV2 to TRBJ2-5; 7 bases align to TRBD2. The CDR3 DNA sequence: TGTGCCAGCAGTGAACGGGAGGCCCAAGAGACCCAGTACTTC. This encodes CASSEREAQETQYF. The variable domain in full, with the rest retrieved from reference TRBV2 and TRBJ2-5, is EPEVTQTPSHQVTQMGQEVILRCVPISNHLYFYWYRQILGQKVEFLVSFYNNEISEKSEIFDDQFSVERPDGSNFTLKIRSTKLEDSAMYFCASSEREAQETQYFGPGTRLLVL.